Below are 18 T cell receptor beta chains sequenced from a single sample in a study of regulatory T cells in long-lasting Graves disease (dated by TCRdb to the early 2020s). The time point label on this specimen signifies: newly diagnosed GD, antithyroid drugs for less than 3 months. For both TCR sequencing and RNA sequencing, RNA was extracted from PBMCs using TRIzol. The library was generated by multiplex PCR. Reads for this sample came from an Illumina HiSeq 4000. iRepertoire HTBI primers and Arm-PCR amplification of CDR3 regions were used to construct TCR beta libraries. TCRdb reprocessing: public reads trimmed at Q25 with fastp, clones called with MiXCR, in-frame beta chains kept. When rows share a CDR3 protein, they turn into one entry using the most common DNA and genes. Here the sample has more than 350,000 distinct CDR3 sequences; just under 15% occur a single time. 15% to 20% of the sample is held by the ten biggest clonotypes.

These data were likewise used in another study, on T cells in Graves' hyperthyroidism and ophthalmopathy.

The sample consisted of peripheral blood mononuclear cells (PBMCs), taken at new diagnosis, from a patient treated with antithyroid drugs. The source is a woman aged 30 to 39 with Graves disease. Donor details come from another sample of the same person, matched by shared clones.

At least ten counts were recorded for this clonotype. V is TRBV5-1 and J is TRBJ2-7, with 7 bases that match TRBD1. The CDR3 sequence is 15 residues long. V gave up 1 base and J gave up 0 bases; unmatched junction bases: 4. CDR1 and CDR2 from the germline V gene are SGHRS and YFSETQ. Written as DNA, the CDR3 is TGCGCCAGCAGCTTGACGGGACAGTCCTCCTACGAGCAGTACTTC. This gives the protein CASSLTGQSSYEQYF.

This clonotype has at least ten counts. The DNA of the CDR3 is TGTGCCAGCAGTCCGACCACTAGCGGCCGTTACGAGCAGTACTTC. It encodes CASSPTTSGRYEQYF. The chain joins TRBV27 to TRBJ2-7, with 8 bases fitting TRBD2. The germline V gene has CDR1 MNHEY and CDR2 SMNVEV (reference sequence). The CDR3 contains 15 residues. With V trimmed by 5 bases and J by 4 bases, 10 bases remained unmatched.

This clonotype was detected many times. The chain uses TRBV12-3 or TRBV12-4 and TRBJ1-6, with D uncertain. Trimming took 8 bases from V and 0 from J, leaving 8 bases between them. This CDR3 contains 14 residues. The CDR3 region is CASRPDSYNSPLHF. As DNA, the CDR3 is TGTGCCAGCCGCCCGGACTCCTATAATTCACCCCTCCACTTT.

This clonotype was detected ten times or more. The chain combines TRBV7-9 with TRBJ2-7; 10 bases are a match to TRBD2. Germline V CDR1 and CDR2: SEHNR, FQNEAQ (reference sequence). This CDR3 has 18 amino acids. Losses at the gene ends were 5 bases for V and 5 bases for J; bases not matched to a gene: 18. The CDR3 DNA is TGTGCCAGCAGCGAAGGTCAGATAGCGGGAGGCGTCCGGGACGAGCAGTACTTC. It yields the protein CASSEGQIAGGVRDEQYF. The full variable domain, rest sourced from reference TRBV7-9 and TRBJ2-7, is DTGVSQNPRHKITKRGQNVTFRCDPISEHNRLYWYRQTLGQGPEFLTYFQNEAQLEKSRLLSDRFSAERPKGSFSTLEIQRTEQGDSAMYLCASSEGQIAGGVRDEQYFGPGTRLTVT.

This clonotype appeared a few times. The chain links TRBV20-1 to TRBJ2-6, with 12 bases identical to TRBD2. Germline-derived CDR1 and CDR2 are DFQATT and SNEGSKA (reference sequence). There are 18 residues in the CDR3. With V trimmed by 5 bases and J by 0 bases, 8 bases remained unmatched. CDR3: CSAPIGGLAGSGANVLTF. The CDR3 coding sequence is TGCAGTGCTCCGATAGGGGGACTAGCGGGCTCTGGGGCCAACGTCCTGACTTTC.

This clonotype has ten or more counts. The chain recombines TRBV7-3 with TRBJ2-1; TRBD1 aligns across 7 bases. Per germline, CDR1 SGHTA and CDR2 FQGTGA. CDR3 length equals 15 residues. V dropped 5 bases and J dropped 9; count of bases not matched to a gene: 13. CDR3 sequence: CASSKGGPTKSEQFF. CDR3 DNA sequence: TGTGCCAGCAGCAAAGGGGGCCCTACTAAGAGTGAGCAGTTCTTC.

This chain joins TRBV4-1 and TRBJ2-3, with unresolved D. Germline V gives CDR1 MGHRA, CDR2 YSYEKL. The CDR3 runs 15 residues. V was trimmed by 4 bases and J by 3 bases, leaving 14 bases between them. The CDR3 DNA is TGCGCCAGCAGCCCCCGCGGTTACCCTACAGATACGCAGTATTTT. Its protein is CASSPRGYPTDTQYF.

This clonotype was observed at least ten times. This chain joins TRBV24-1 and TRBJ2-1, with D tentatively TRBD2 (5 bases). The CDR3 is 15 residues long. V was pared by 4 bases and J by 10 bases, with 19 bases between. CDR1 and CDR2 from the germline V gene are KGHDR and SFDVKD. The CDR3 region is CATSDTGLLSAEQFF. In DNA form, the CDR3 reads TGTGCCACCAGTGACACCGGACTTCTTTCGGCCGAGCAGTTCTTC.

The rearrangement links TRBV9 to TRBJ1-5, with 8 positions matching TRBD1. Germline V CDR1 and CDR2: SGDLS, YYNGEE. The length of the CDR3 is 15 residues. V gave up 3 bases and J gave up 7 bases; unmatched junction bases: 9. The CDR3 reads CASSGGDRSVQPQHF. The CDR3 DNA is TGTGCCAGCAGCGGGGGGGACAGGTCGGTACAGCCCCAGCATTTT.

This clonotype has more than one count but fewer than ten. The gene calls are TRBV9 and TRBJ2-7; no firm D call. Trimming took 2 bases from V and 5 from J, leaving 23 bases between them. Germline V lookup: CDR1 SGDLS, CDR2 YYNGEE. CDR3 length: 17 amino acids. The CDR3, as DNA: TGTGCCAGCAGCGTCGGCGCTTCGGGCCGCCTGAAAAACGAGCAGTACTTC. It translates to CASSVGASGRLKNEQYF.

This clonotype was seen only a few times. This sequence joins TRBV9 and TRBJ2-3; either TRBD1 or TRBD2 may fit D (5 bases each). V was clipped by 0 bases and J by 5 bases, with 13 bases between them. The germline V gene has CDR1 SGDLS and CDR2 YYNGEE. This CDR3 has 15 amino acids. The CDR3 sequence is CASSVVTAGRDTQYF. The CDR3 DNA is TGTGCCAGCAGCGTAGTTACGGCAGGGAGAGATACGCAGTATTTT.

This clonotype showed up just a few times. The chain is built from TRBV5-1 and TRBJ2-7; the D gene is possibly TRBD2 (6 bases). The CDR3 is 14 residues long. Germline CDR1 and CDR2: SGHRS and YFSETQ. Trimming removed 6 bases from V and 1 base from J, with 14 bases in between. The CDR3 DNA reads as TGCGCCAGCAAGCGACCTGGAGGGTCCTACGAGCAGTACTTC. It yields the protein CASKRPGGSYEQYF.

The chain employs TRBV29-1 and TRBJ2-5; D remains unclear. CDR3 length equals 12 residues. The germline V gene encodes CDR1 SQVTM and CDR2 ANQGSEA. With 6 bases removed from V and 7 bases from J, the gap between germline ends came to 15 bases. This CDR3 is CSVPTAKGTQYF. Here the CDR3 DNA reads TGCAGCGTCCCCACGGCGAAGGGGACCCAGTACTTC.

In this sample, this clonotype turned up many times. This sequence joins TRBV18 and TRBJ1-1; D gene uncertain. The CDR3 length is 14 residues. Germline lookup yields CDR1 KGHSH and CDR2 LQKENI. V was clipped by 1 base and J by 1 base, with 7 bases between them. The CDR3 nucleotides are TGTGCCAGCTCACCACGGGATGGGAACACTGAAGCTTTCTTT. As protein: CASSPRDGNTEAFF.

The genes are TRBV29-1 and TRBJ2-7; D remains unclear. CDR3 size: 12 residues. The ends were cut back, 3 bases at V and 1 base at J, with 7 bases in the middle. Germline V gene lookup returns CDR1 SQVTM and CDR2 ANQGSEA. CDR3 sequence: CSVELNSYEQYF. In DNA form, the CDR3 reads TGCAGCGTTGAGTTAAATTCCTACGAGCAGTACTTC.

This clonotype was seen at least ten times. Compared with germline, one end of the junction differs, possibly owing to a read error. Written as DNA, the CDR3 is TGCGCCAGCAGCCAAGCCACGAAAATTTGGTTC. Translated, it gives CASSQATKIWF. The chain couples TRBV4-1 to TRBJ1-2; D gene unclear. The CDR3 spans 11 residues. The germline gives CDR1 MGHRA, CDR2 YSYEKL.

V and J are TRBV11-1 and TRBJ2-1, with 9 positions matching TRBD2. The V segment lost 5 bases and the J segment 8 bases; nucleotides outside the gene matches: 16. Germline V lookup: CDR1 SGHAT, CDR2 FQDESV (reference sequence). The length of the CDR3 is 17 residues. The CDR3 DNA sequence: TGTGCCAGCAGCCAAGAGGGGCTAGCGGGAATCTCTGATGAGCAGTTCTTC. It specifies CASSQEGLAGISDEQFF.

Many counts were recorded for this clonotype. The V gene is TRBV29-1, the J gene TRBJ2-1; D remains unclear. Germline V gene sequence: CDR1 SQVTM, CDR2 ANQGSEA. Deletions cut 5 bases from V and 5 bases from J, with 10 bases between. The CDR3 length is 12 residues. CDR3 bases: TGCAGCGTTCGCCACGGCGACAATGAGCAGTTCTTC. Protein sequence: CSVRHGDNEQFF.